A selection of T cell receptor beta chains follows, all from one sample in a study of blood T cell repertoires in COVID-19. Measured with immunoSEQ multiplex PCR; TCRdb has only the in-frame clones, and not every one. The top ten hold around 3% of the sample, which has under 300,000 clones, around 90% seen once. Sequenced material: PBMCs or T cells enriched from blood (not recorded which). These TCRs come from a woman aged 40-49 years who had been exposed to COVID-19. CDR3s include the opening cysteine and the closing phenylalanine or tryptophan. Some rows mark clone size as missing; the rest say once, few, many or name a class of expanded clone.

J gene	clone size	V gene	CDR3 protein
TRBJ2-2	NA	TRBV5-6	CASSSELTGELFF
TRBJ1-6	many	TRBV7-9	CASTPGTGALGNSPLHF
TRBJ2-7	NA	TRBV4-3	CASSTGTGGFYEQYF
TRBJ1-3	NA	TRBV3-1/TRBV3-2	CASSQATGSSGNTIYF
TRBJ2-7	NA	TRBV7-2	CASSLVSWGDRGYEQYF
TRBJ1-5	few	TRBV27	CASRRTESLNQPQHF
TRBJ2-5	NA	TRBV29-1	CSVGDRREETQYF
TRBJ1-4	NA	TRBV7-8	CASTYRGGREKLFF
TRBJ2-5	NA	TRBV6-2/TRBV6-3	CASSPWGQTDQETQYF
TRBJ1-2	NA	TRBV27	CASSQRRDSYGYTF
TRBJ1-1	NA	TRBV2	CASSEHRGRMNTEAFF
TRBJ1-1	NA	TRBV29-1	CSVTTPTGGSTEAFF
TRBJ1-2	NA	TRBV24-1	CATSEGIRDRYYGYTF
TRBJ2-3	NA	TRBV15	CATSRVGGGPTDTQYF
TRBJ1-4	NA	TRBV5-1	CASNMQGSNEKLFF
TRBJ1-2	NA	TRBV3-1/TRBV3-2	CASSQGDRVGYGYTF
TRBJ2-1	NA	TRBV5-6	CASSFLGGREQFF
TRBJ1-2	NA	TRBV19	CASSIHRPRTRDYGYTF
TRBJ2-3	NA	TRBV10-2	CASSEAGGITDTQYF
TRBJ2-1	NA	TRBV19	CASSMTSGSSYNEQFF
TRBJ1-1	NA	TRBV7-2	CASSLNRGFTEAFF
TRBJ1-4	NA	TRBV27	CASSFIGNEKLFF
TRBJ2-5	NA	TRBV27	CASSLDRERETQYF
TRBJ2-2	NA	TRBV18	CASSLSERYRNTGELFF
TRBJ1-5	NA	TRBV27	CASPSQYSNQPQHF
TRBJ1-1	NA	TRBV6-2/TRBV6-3	CASSFGQNTEAFF
TRBJ1-1	NA	TRBV5-4	CASSPGSGMTEAFF
TRBJ2-2	once	TRBV7-9	CASPGPPNTGELFF
TRBJ1-4	NA	TRBV4-3	CASSQVSGLTNEKLFF
TRBJ2-1	once	TRBV4-3	CASSQDLAGALDEQFF
TRBJ2-2	NA	TRBV4-3	CASSRLAFTGELFF
TRBJ1-5	NA	TRBV2	CASSEGNGGYQPQHF
TRBJ1-2	NA	TRBV18	CASSPSGQHFNYGYTF
TRBJ2-1	NA	TRBV18	CASSPDREGEQLF
TRBJ2-1	once	TRBV3-1/TRBV3-2	CASSQVTGGSRNEQFF
TRBJ1-4	NA	TRBV14	CASSQAGGRPENEKLFF
TRBJ2-2	few	TRBV7-3	CASSYWGHTGELFF
TRBJ1-2	few	TRBV29-1	CSVASPDSHNYGYTF
TRBJ1-1	NA	TRBV6-5	CASTPAGLGIQEAFF
TRBJ2-5	NA	TRBV30	CAWSISRRASSWNF
TRBJ1-5	NA	TRBV13	CASSLGQGGNQPQHF
TRBJ1-1	NA	TRBV28	CASSSTANPTVNTEAFF
TRBJ1-1	NA	TRBV7-9	CASSLGRGRNTEAFF
TRBJ1-2	NA	TRBV30	CAWSAPFGTQPYGYTF
TRBJ2-7	NA	TRBV28	CASSLGTGEQYF
TRBJ2-2	NA	TRBV5-6	CASSYEVVAGELFF
TRBJ1-6	once	TRBV7-9	CASSLQGALNSPLHF
TRBJ2-1	NA	TRBV9	CASSVSGGNNYNEQFF
TRBJ1-3	NA	TRBV7-2	CASSFFDSSGNTIYF
TRBJ1-2	once	TRBV19	CASKTGAQQANYGYTF
TRBJ1-2	NA	TRBV7-9	CASSFSGLDGYTF
TRBJ1-5	few	TRBV19	CATRRGGFNQPQHF
TRBJ1-2	NA	TRBV10-2	CASSESGWGQSYGYTF
TRBJ1-3	NA	TRBV7-3	CASSLTRGEANTIYF
TRBJ1-5	NA	TRBV6-5	CASRTTGGGNQPQHF
TRBJ2-1	NA	TRBV10-1	CASSPGQEQFF
TRBJ1-2	NA	TRBV24-1	CATSGITTGDYGYTF